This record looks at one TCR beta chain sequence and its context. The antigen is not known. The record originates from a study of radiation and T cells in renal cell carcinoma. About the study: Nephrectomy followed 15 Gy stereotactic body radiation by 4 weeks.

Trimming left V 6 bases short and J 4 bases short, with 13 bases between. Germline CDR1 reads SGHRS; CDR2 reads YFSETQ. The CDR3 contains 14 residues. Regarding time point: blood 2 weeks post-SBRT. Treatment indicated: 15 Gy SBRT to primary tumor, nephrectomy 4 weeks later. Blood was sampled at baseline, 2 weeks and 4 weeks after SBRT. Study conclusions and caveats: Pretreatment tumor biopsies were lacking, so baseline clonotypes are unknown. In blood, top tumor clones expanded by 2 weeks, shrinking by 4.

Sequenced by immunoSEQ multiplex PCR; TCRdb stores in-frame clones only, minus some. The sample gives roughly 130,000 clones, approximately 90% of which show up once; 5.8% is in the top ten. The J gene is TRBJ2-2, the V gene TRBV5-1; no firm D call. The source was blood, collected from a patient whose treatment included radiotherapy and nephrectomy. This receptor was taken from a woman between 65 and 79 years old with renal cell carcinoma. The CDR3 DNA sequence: TGCGCCAGCACCATAACAGCTACCACCGGGGAGCTGTTTTTT. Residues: CASTITATTGELFF.